This T cell receptor (beta chain) appears in the sequencing data of a study of OX40 agonist ivuxolimab in advanced cancers. Broader study findings: Researchers report that CD8+ T cells had, on average, more expanded clones than CD4+. Within 6 weeks, CD4+ and CD8+ blood T cells expanded clonally at 0.1 to 3.0 mg/kg.

Here immunoSEQ multiplex PCR was the method, and the copy in TCRdb shows in-frame clones only, minus some. The sample consists of around 37,000 clones, approximately 90% of them appearing once. Worth noting for this clone: Antigen: not known.

Here the sequenced sample was CD4+ or CD8+ T cells sorted from blood, taken in a trial of the OX40 agonist ivuxolimab. This TCR was sampled from an adult with an advanced solid tumor such as melanoma, head and neck, liver or kidney cancer.

In DNA form, the CDR3 reads TGTGCCAGCAGCGTAGGACTAGCGGGATCCTACAATGAGCAGTTCTTC. It specifies CASSVGLAGSYNEQFF. The chain employs TRBV9 and TRBJ2-1, with TRBD2 identical over 11 bases. The CDR3 is made up of 16 amino acids. Germline V CDR1 and CDR2: SGDLS, YYNGEE. Trimming at V came to 0 bases and at J to 1 base, leaving 0 bases not matched to a gene.